These T cell receptor beta chains were read from a single sample in a study of monozygotic twins with inflammatory bowel disease. TCRdb reprocessed the 5' RACE reads, with one entry per CDR3 protein and no DNA. The repertoire table contains more than 350,000 distinct CDR3 sequences. Sequenced: blood. The receptors come from a human donor with ulcerative colitis or Crohn's disease, or a healthy co-twin of an affected twin (not recorded which). CDR3s include the opening cysteine and the closing phenylalanine or tryptophan.

TRBV6-1	TRBJ2-1	CASSESPTGRNEQFF
TRBV4-3	TRBJ2-3	CASSQDPAGGDTQYF
TRBV5-1	TRBJ1-2	CASQTPGIDGYTF
TRBV20-1	TRBJ2-7	CSAKGRLAGGYEQYF
TRBV6-2/TRBV6-3	TRBJ1-2	CASSYSHHGQALEASVYGYTF
TRBV6-6	TRBJ2-7	CASSWTHEQYF
TRBV9	TRBJ2-4	CASSPSSGGADIQYF
TRBV2	TRBJ2-5	CASSGLDLRTQYF
TRBV6-5	TRBJ2-6	CASSSTVAGANVLTF
TRBV3-1	TRBJ2-7	CASSQGGGVLSYEQYF
TRBV9	TRBJ1-2	CASSTTGTAYGYTF
TRBV7-9	TRBJ2-3	CASSLSPPGDTQYF
TRBV6-1	TRBJ2-2	CASSEVNTGELFF
TRBV6-5	TRBJ1-5	CASSYSRVNSNQPQHF
TRBV20-1	TRBJ2-3	CGRRDSKDTQYF
TRBV3-1	TRBJ1-5	CASSQGQFNQPQHF
TRBV24-1	TRBJ2-1	CATSEYNEQFF